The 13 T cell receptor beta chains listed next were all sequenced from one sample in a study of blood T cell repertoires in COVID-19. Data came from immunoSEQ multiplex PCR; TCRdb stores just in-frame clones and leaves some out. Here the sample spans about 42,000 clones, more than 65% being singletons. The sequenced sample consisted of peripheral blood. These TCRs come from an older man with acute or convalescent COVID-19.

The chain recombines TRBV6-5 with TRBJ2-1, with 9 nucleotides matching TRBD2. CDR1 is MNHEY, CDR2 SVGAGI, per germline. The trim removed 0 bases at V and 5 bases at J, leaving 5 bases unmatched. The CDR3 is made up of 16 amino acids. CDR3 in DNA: TGTGCCAGCAGTTACTCGATTAGCGGGAGAGACAATGAGCAGTTCTTC. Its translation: CASSYSISGRDNEQFF.

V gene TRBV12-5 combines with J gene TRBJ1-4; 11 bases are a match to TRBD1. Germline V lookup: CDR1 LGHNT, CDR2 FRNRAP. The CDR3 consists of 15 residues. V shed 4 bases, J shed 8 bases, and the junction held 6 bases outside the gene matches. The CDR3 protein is CASGSGTGGGEKLFF. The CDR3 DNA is TGTGCTAGTGGTTCCGGGACAGGGGGAGGGGAAAAACTGTTTTTT.

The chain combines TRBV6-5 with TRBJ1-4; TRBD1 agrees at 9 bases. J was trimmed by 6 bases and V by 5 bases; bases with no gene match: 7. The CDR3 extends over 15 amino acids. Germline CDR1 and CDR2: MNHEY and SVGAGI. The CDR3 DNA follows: TGTGCCAGCAGTCCAAACAGGGGGCGGGATGAAAAACTGTTTTTT. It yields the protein CASSPNRGRDEKLFF.

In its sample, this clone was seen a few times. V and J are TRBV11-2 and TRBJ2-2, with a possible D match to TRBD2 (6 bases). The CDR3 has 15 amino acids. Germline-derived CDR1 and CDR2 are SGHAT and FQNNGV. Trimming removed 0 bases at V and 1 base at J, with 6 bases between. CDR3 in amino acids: CASSLEAGNTGELFF. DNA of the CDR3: TGTGCCAGCAGCTTAGAAGCGGGGAACACCGGGGAGCTGTTTTTT.

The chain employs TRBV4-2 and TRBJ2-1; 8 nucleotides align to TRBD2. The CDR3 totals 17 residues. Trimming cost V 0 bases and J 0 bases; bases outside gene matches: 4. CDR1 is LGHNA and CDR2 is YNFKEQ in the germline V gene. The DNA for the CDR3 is TGTGCCAGCAGCCAAGATAAGCGGGGGACCTCCTACAATGAGCAGTTCTTC. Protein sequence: CASSQDKRGTSYNEQFF.

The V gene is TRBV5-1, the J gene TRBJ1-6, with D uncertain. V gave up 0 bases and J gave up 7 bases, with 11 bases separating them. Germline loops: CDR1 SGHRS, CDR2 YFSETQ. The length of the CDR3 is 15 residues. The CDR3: CASSLGATGNSPLHF. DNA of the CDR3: TGCGCCAGCAGCTTGGGGGCCACGGGAAATTCACCCCTCCACTTT.

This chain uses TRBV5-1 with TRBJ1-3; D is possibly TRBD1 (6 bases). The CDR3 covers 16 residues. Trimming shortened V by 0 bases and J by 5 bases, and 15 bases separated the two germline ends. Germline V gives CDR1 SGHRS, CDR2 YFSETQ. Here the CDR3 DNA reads TGCGCCAGCAGCTTGGCCGGGGGGGCTCAAAGAAACACCATATATTTT. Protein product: CASSLAGGAQRNTIYF.

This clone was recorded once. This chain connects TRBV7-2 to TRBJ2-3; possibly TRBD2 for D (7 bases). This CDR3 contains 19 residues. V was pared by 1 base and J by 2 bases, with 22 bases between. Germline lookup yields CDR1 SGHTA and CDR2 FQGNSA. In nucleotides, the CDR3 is TGTGCCAGCAGCTTAGTTGATAATGCGGGGGCCATAATCACAGATACGCAGTATTTT. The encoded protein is CASSLVDNAGAIITDTQYF.

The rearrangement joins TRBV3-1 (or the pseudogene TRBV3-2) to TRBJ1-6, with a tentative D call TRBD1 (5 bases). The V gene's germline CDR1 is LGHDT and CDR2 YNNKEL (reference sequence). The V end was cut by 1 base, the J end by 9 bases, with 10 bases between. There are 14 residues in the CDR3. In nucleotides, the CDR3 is TGTGCCAGCAGCCAAGGGCAGGGTCGTTCACCCCTCCACTTT. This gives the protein CASSQGQGRSPLHF.

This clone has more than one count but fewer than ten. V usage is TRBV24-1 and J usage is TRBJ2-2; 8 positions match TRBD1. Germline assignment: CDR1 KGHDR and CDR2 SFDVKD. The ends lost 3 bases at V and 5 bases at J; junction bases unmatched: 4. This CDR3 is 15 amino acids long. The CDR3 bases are TGTGCCACCAGTGATCCGGGACAGGTTACCGGGGAGCTGTTTTTT. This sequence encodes CATSDPGQVTGELFF.

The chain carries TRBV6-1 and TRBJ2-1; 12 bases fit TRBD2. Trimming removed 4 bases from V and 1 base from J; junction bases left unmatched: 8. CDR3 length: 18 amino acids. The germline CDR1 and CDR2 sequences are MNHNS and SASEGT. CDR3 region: CASSGLTSGSGSYNEQFF. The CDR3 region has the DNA TGTGCCAGCAGTGGTCTGACTAGCGGGAGTGGGTCCTACAATGAGCAGTTCTTC.

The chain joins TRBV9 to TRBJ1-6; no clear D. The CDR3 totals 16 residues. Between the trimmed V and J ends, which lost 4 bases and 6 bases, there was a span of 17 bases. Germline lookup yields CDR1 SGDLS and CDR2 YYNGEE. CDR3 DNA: TGTGCCAGCAGCCCAGCCCCGGGAGAGGTTAATTCACCCCTCCACTTT. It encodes CASSPAPGEVNSPLHF.

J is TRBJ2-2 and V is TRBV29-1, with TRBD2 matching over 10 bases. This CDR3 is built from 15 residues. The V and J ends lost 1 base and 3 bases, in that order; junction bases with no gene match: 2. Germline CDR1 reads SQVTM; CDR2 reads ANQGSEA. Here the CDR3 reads CSVEGLAGDTGELFF. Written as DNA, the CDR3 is TGCAGCGTTGAAGGCCTAGCGGGAGACACCGGGGAGCTGTTTTTT.